Shown below are 21 T cell receptor beta chains from a single sample sequenced in a study of neurological immune-mediated disorders. TCRdb re-called the 5' RACE reads through MiXCR, storing one row per CDR3 protein. The data show fewer than 75,000 distinct CDR3 sequences, 3.5% to 5% seen once. The specimen sequenced was PBMCs. These receptors were collected from a man aged 25 to 40 with multiple sclerosis.

This clonotype was seen many times. This chain's CDR3 is CASSLRTSGGGEQFF. CDR3 nucleotide sequence: TGCGCCAGCAGCCTACGGACTAGCGGGGGCGGTGAGCAGTTCTTC. The chain joins TRBV5-1 to TRBJ2-1, with TRBD2 matching over 13 bases. Unmatched junction bases numbered 7, after V lost 4 bases and J lost 9 bases. This CDR3 is 15 amino acids long. Germline-derived CDR1 and CDR2 are SGHRS and YFSETQ.

This clonotype occurred many times. The V and J genes are TRBV29-1 and TRBJ2-3, with TRBD1 matching over 10 bases. Germline lookup yields CDR1 SQVTM and CDR2 ANQGSEA. The CDR3 has 12 residues. CDR3 residues: CSVTGGQDTQYF. DNA for the CDR3: TGCAGTGTGACAGGGGGCCAAGATACGCAGTATTTT.

In its sample, this clonotype was seen many times. V is TRBV5-1 and J is TRBJ2-7, with D uncertain. The CDR3 runs 16 residues. CDR1 SGHRS and CDR2 YFSETQ come from the germline V gene. The V and J ends lost 1 base and 4 bases respectively, with 18 bases between them. The CDR3 protein is CASSLSLQRRLYEQYF. The CDR3 DNA is TGCGCCAGCAGCTTGAGTCTTCAGAGGCGGTTATACGAGCAGTACTTC.

In its sample, this clonotype was seen many times. This chain links TRBV20-1 with TRBJ2-4, with 7 bases that match TRBD1. Germline CDR1 and CDR2: DFQATT and SNEGSKA (reference sequence). Unmatched junction bases numbered 9, after V lost 0 bases and J lost 7 bases. This CDR3 comprises 15 residues. CDR3 nucleotide sequence: TGCAGTGCTAGAGACTACCGACAGGGTTTGAACATTCAGTACTTC. Its protein product is CSARDYRQGLNIQYF.

This clonotype was detected a few times. The chain recombines TRBV5-1 with TRBJ2-2; maybe TRBD1 (6 bases). Per the germline V gene, CDR1 is SGHRS and CDR2 is YFSETQ. Trimming took off 5 bases at V and 6 bases at J, with 17 bases between the two ends. This CDR3 has 15 amino acids. CDR3 amino acids: CASRPQHREPGELFF. As DNA, the CDR3 is TGCGCCAGCAGACCACAGCACAGGGAACCCGGGGAGCTGTTTTTT.

The gene calls are TRBV20-1 and TRBJ1-1; 9 bases line up with TRBD1. The junction had 5 bases not matched to a gene; V was cut back by 3 bases and J by 6 bases. Per germline, CDR1 DFQATT and CDR2 SNEGSKA (reference sequence). This CDR3 spans 13 amino acids. In nucleotides, the CDR3 is TGCAGTGCTAGGAGACAGGGGGACGCTGAAGCTTTCTTT. This translates into CSARRQGDAEAFF.

The table lists this clonotype with a few counts. The chain links TRBV5-1 to TRBJ1-1; D not certain. Trimming removed 1 base from V and 3 bases from J, with 7 bases in between. This CDR3 has 13 residues. Germline CDR1 and CDR2: SGHRS and YFSETQ. As DNA, the CDR3 is TGCGCCAGCAGCTTGATGGTGGACACTGAAGCTTTCTTT. Translation gives CASSLMVDTEAFF.

This clonotype was counted ten times or more. The chain recombines TRBV12-3 or TRBV12-4 with TRBJ1-2; D possibly corresponds to TRBD1 (5 bases). Trimming took off 4 bases at V and 3 bases at J, with 18 bases between the two ends. This CDR3 spans 16 amino acids. The CDR3 bases are TGTGCCAGCAGTTACATCCCTCTGGGGCAAGACTATGGCTACACCTTC. Its protein product is CASSYIPLGQDYGYTF.

This clonotype was counted at least ten times. The chain uses TRBV5-1 and TRBJ2-1; D is tentatively TRBD1 or TRBD2 (5 bases each). The CDR3 consists of 16 residues. Trimming took 4 bases from V and 4 from J, leaving 18 bases between them. The germline V gene has CDR1 SGHRS and CDR2 YFSETQ. The chain's CDR3 is CASSALGTDGYNEQFF. CDR3 nucleotide sequence: TGCGCCAGCAGCGCGCTAGGGACCGATGGGTACAATGAGCAGTTCTTC.

This clonotype was seen at least ten times. The V gene is TRBV7-3, the J gene TRBJ1-1; the match to TRBD1 covers 7 bases. V was pared by 5 bases and J by 1 base, with 4 bases of the junction left unmatched. CDR1 is SGHTA and CDR2 is FQGTGA in the germline V gene. The CDR3 runs 14 residues. The DNA for the CDR3 is TGTGCCAGCAGCCGGGGACAGAAGAACACTGAAGCTTTCTTT. It codes for CASSRGQKNTEAFF.

This clonotype was seen ten or more times. The rearrangement uses TRBV7-2 and TRBJ2-2; D remains unclear. Germline lookup yields CDR1 SGHTA and CDR2 FQGNSA. With 0 bases removed from V and 0 bases from J, the gap between germline ends came to 14 bases. The CDR3 consists of 18 residues. This chain's CDR3 is CASSLAYGRSPNTGELFF. The CDR3 nucleotides are TGTGCCAGCAGCTTAGCGTACGGTAGATCCCCGAACACCGGGGAGCTGTTTTTT.

This clonotype was seen repeatedly, ten times or more. The rearrangement joins TRBV11-2 to TRBJ1-1; 7 positions match TRBD1. V gave up 5 bases and J gave up 5 bases; unmatched junction bases: 11. The V gene's germline CDR1 is SGHAT and CDR2 FQNNGV. The CDR3 loop spans 15 amino acids. The CDR3 DNA reads TGTGCCAGCAGCGCAACAACGACAGGGCATACTGAAGCTTTCTTT. Amino acid sequence: CASSATTTGHTEAFF.

This clonotype was seen at least ten times. The gene calls are TRBV12-5 and TRBJ2-1; TRBD2 aligns across 12 bases. Germline V gene lookup returns CDR1 LGHNT and CDR2 FRNRAP. With 1 base clipped from V and 4 bases from J, the junction kept 5 bases outside the gene matches. This CDR3 is 17 amino acids long. This chain's CDR3 is CASGLGTSGAGYNEQFF. The CDR3 DNA sequence: TGTGCTAGTGGTTTGGGGACTAGCGGGGCTGGTTACAATGAGCAGTTCTTC.

There are many counts of this clonotype. This chain uses TRBV20-1 with TRBJ2-1; TRBD2 agrees at 11 bases. Trimming at V came to 3 bases and at J to 2 bases, leaving 0 bases not matched to a gene. The V gene's germline CDR1 is DFQATT and CDR2 SNEGSKA (reference sequence). The CDR3 consists of 14 residues. The DNA of the CDR3 is TGCAGTGCTAGGACTAGCGGGGCCTACAATGAGCAGTTCTTC. It is translated as CSARTSGAYNEQFF.

This clonotype showed up just a few times. The chain combines TRBV7-8 with TRBJ1-1; the D gene is possibly TRBD1 (5 bases). V shed 1 base and J shed 4 bases, with 7 bases lying between them. Germline V gene data show CDR1 as SGHVS and CDR2 as FQNEAQ. The CDR3 is 13 amino acids. For the CDR3, the DNA is TGTGCCAGCAGCTTAGACAGGTCCACTGAAGCTTTCTTT. Its translation: CASSLDRSTEAFF.

The chain recombines TRBV29-1 with TRBJ1-2; possibly TRBD1 for D (5 bases). In germline, CDR1 is SQVTM, CDR2 ANQGSEA. V dropped 7 bases and J dropped 3 bases, with 12 bases sitting between them. The CDR3 runs 12 residues. CDR3 bases: TGCAGCGGCGGGACCTGGGACTATGGCTACACCTTC. It specifies CSGGTWDYGYTF. The variable domain in full, with the rest retrieved from reference TRBV29-1 and TRBJ1-2, is SAVISQKPSRDICQRGTSLTIQCQVDSQVTMMFWYRQQPGQSLTLIATANQGSEATYESGFVIDKFPISRPNLTFSTLTVSNMSPEDSSIYLCSGGTWDYGYTFGSGTRLTVV.

This clonotype showed up many times. The chain joins TRBV27 to TRBJ1-4; the D is unclear. Germline V gene lookup returns CDR1 MNHEY and CDR2 SMNVEV (reference sequence). The CDR3 sequence is 13 residues long. V was cut by 4 bases and J by 10 bases, with 13 bases left in between. The CDR3 DNA is TGTGCCAGCAGTTCTAAGGCTCCTCGAAAACTGTTTTTT. The encoded protein is CASSSKAPRKLFF. The full variable domain, rest sourced from reference TRBV27 and TRBJ1-4, is EAQVTQNPRYLITVTGKKLTVTCSQNMNHEYMSWYRQDPGLGLRQIYYSMNVEVTDKGDVPEGYKVSRKEKRNFPLILESPSPNQTSLYFCASSSKAPRKLFFGSGTQLSVL.

This clonotype has at least ten counts. The chain is built from TRBV6-5 and TRBJ2-1; D is possibly TRBD1 (5 bases). The V gene's germline CDR1 is MNHEY and CDR2 SVGAGI. The length of the CDR3 is 13 residues. Trimming pared 2 bases from V and 8 bases from J, leaving 10 bases between. The chain's CDR3 is CASSYGANHEQFF. DNA of the CDR3: TGTGCCAGCAGTTACGGGGCGAATCATGAGCAGTTCTTC.

At least ten counts were recorded for this clonotype. V usage is TRBV6-1 and J usage is TRBJ2-7, with TRBD2 matching 9 bases. This CDR3 is 15 amino acids long. Trimming at V came to 7 bases and at J to 0 bases, leaving 7 bases not matched to a gene. CDR1 and CDR2 (germline): MNHNS, SASEGT. DNA of the CDR3: TGTGCCAGCACTTTAGCGGGGGCTATCTCCTACGAGCAGTACTTC. Protein: CASTLAGAISYEQYF.

The table lists this clonotype with many counts. The chain has TRBV20-1 and TRBJ2-1; D possibly corresponds to TRBD2 (5 bases). Trimming left V 6 bases short and J 5 bases short, with 17 bases between. The germline V gene encodes CDR1 DFQATT and CDR2 SNEGSKA (reference sequence). This CDR3 is built from 14 residues. The CDR3 is CSASRRGTNNEQFF. In DNA, the CDR3 is TGCAGTGCCTCTAGACGGGGAACGAACAATGAGCAGTTCTTC.

This clonotype has ten or more counts. The chain recombines TRBV6-5 with TRBJ1-5, with TRBD1 matching 8 bases. The germline V gene encodes CDR1 MNHEY and CDR2 SVGAGI. CDR3 length equals 14 residues. V shed 5 bases, J shed 3 bases, and the junction held 3 bases outside the gene matches. CDR3 region: CASSRTGPNQPQHF. The CDR3 nucleotides are TGTGCCAGCAGTCGGACAGGGCCCAATCAGCCCCAGCATTTT.